This T cell receptor (beta chain) came from a study of blood T cells in healthy people across ages. Together with a sample-barcoded 5' primer, a J-beta primer mix was included in a second PCR lasting about 6 to 11 cycles. Each CDR3 protein is one row after TCRdb ran MiXCR on the 5' RACE reads. The sample records 1.5 million to 2 million distinct CDR3 sequences, less than 50% being singletons. This CDR3 is 11 amino acids long. The germline gives CDR1 ENHRY, CDR2 SYGVKD. Between the trimmed V and J ends, which lost 7 bases and 11 bases, there was a span of 14 bases. The sequenced sample consisted of blood. This TCR came from a woman between 40 and 50 years old in good health. The chain is built from TRBV10-3 and TRBJ2-5, with a tentative D call TRBD2 (6 bases). The chain's CDR3 is CAINRLGKQYF. The CDR3 DNA follows: TGTGCCATCAACCGACTAGGCAAGCAGTACTTC.